Below, 22 T cell receptor beta chains from the same sample are listed, as sequenced in a study of CD8 T cells in ankylosing spondylitis. The study's findings and limits: There was a TCR beta motif, made of eight highly homologous variants, that appeared characteristic of ankylosing spondylitis blood.

TCRdb re-analysed the 5' RACE reads in MiXCR, keeping a single row per CDR3 protein. The sample has 330,000 or so distinct CDR3 sequences; roughly 8% are singletons. Their cognate antigens are unknown. Sequenced material: blood, either unsorted or a sorted T cell fraction (not recorded which). These receptors were collected from a male donor with ankylosing spondylitis.

The chain carries TRBV20-1 and TRBJ1-5, with 7 bases aligning to TRBD1. The junction had 5 bases not matched to a gene; V was cut back by 0 bases and J by 3 bases. The CDR3 covers 15 residues. The germline gives CDR1 DFQATT, CDR2 SNEGSKA (reference sequence). The CDR3 sequence is CSAREWGTVNQPQHF. The CDR3 DNA follows: TGCAGTGCTAGAGAGTGGGGGACAGTCAATCAGCCCCAGCATTTT.

The rearrangement links TRBV12-5 to TRBJ2-1; TRBD2 is a possible D gene (5 bases). In germline, CDR1 is LGHNT, CDR2 FRNRAP. The CDR3 length is 13 residues. Trimming shortened V by 4 bases and J by 5 bases, and 9 bases separated the two germline ends. The CDR3 DNA sequence: TGTGCTAGTGGTTCCGGACTGGACAATGAGCAGTTCTTC. Translating gives CASGSGLDNEQFF.

This clonotype was seen repeatedly, ten times or more. V and J are TRBV4-1 and TRBJ2-3, with D perhaps assigned TRBD1 or TRBD2 (5 bases each). The ends were cut back, 2 bases at V and 0 bases at J, with 15 bases in the middle. The CDR3 sequence is 17 residues long. Germline-derived CDR1 and CDR2 are MGHRA and YSYEKL. CDR3 DNA sequence: TGCGCCAGCAGCCAATCGATAATGGGACCTAGCACAGATACGCAGTATTTT. It translates to CASSQSIMGPSTDTQYF.

This clonotype was found a few times. J is TRBJ2-7 and V is TRBV29-1; 8 bases are a match to TRBD2. V shed 7 bases and J 0 bases; nucleotides not matched to a gene: 5. Germline-derived CDR1 and CDR2 are SQVTM and ANQGSEA. The CDR3 has 13 residues. The CDR3 DNA reads as TGCAGCGCGGGGGGGGTTAGCTCCTACGAGCAGTACTTC. Its translation is CSAGGVSSYEQYF.

This clonotype was counted ten times or more. V and J are TRBV4-2 and TRBJ2-2; TRBD2 aligns across 8 bases. CDR3 length: 16 amino acids. V was pared by 3 bases and J by 1 base, with 4 bases of the junction left unmatched. The germline V gene encodes CDR1 LGHNA and CDR2 YNFKEQ. In DNA, the CDR3 is TGTGCCAGCAGCCAGGTAGCGGGAAGGAACACCGGGGAGCTGTTTTTT. Translated, it gives CASSQVAGRNTGELFF.

The gene calls are TRBV7-3 and TRBJ2-7; the D gene is possibly TRBD2 (6 bases). Deletions cut 10 bases from V and 2 bases from J, with 18 bases between. There are 14 residues in the CDR3. Germline loops: CDR1 SGHTA, CDR2 FQGTGA. CDR3: CAKPGLAHPYEQYF. Written as DNA, the CDR3 is TGTGCCAAGCCGGGGCTAGCGCACCCCTACGAGCAGTACTTC.

This clonotype was recorded at least ten times. This rearrangement joins TRBV5-1 to TRBJ2-7, with 9 nucleotides matching TRBD1. Germline values: CDR1 SGHRS, CDR2 YFSETQ. The CDR3 consists of 14 residues. V shed 4 bases, J shed 2 bases, and the junction held 4 bases outside the gene matches. The CDR3 DNA sequence: TGCGCCAGCAGCCGGGGGACAGGGACCTACGAGCAGTACTTC. The encoded protein is CASSRGTGTYEQYF.

This clonotype was found a few times. V is TRBV7-3 and J is TRBJ2-2, with 8 bases lining up with TRBD2. The V gene end was trimmed by 2 bases and the J gene end by 4 bases; junction bases not matched to a gene: 12. CDR3 length: 18 residues. The germline gives CDR1 SGHTA, CDR2 FQGTGA. The chain's CDR3 is CASSLRGGAGGRTGELFF. The CDR3 region has the DNA TGTGCCAGCAGCTTACGGGGGGGTGCGGGAGGACGCACCGGGGAGCTGTTTTTT.

The table lists this clonotype with a few counts. The chain recombines TRBV7-3 with TRBJ2-3; TRBD2 matches at 9 bases. The CDR3 totals 16 residues. The ends lost 4 bases at V and 2 bases at J; junction bases unmatched: 7. CDR1 is SGHTA and CDR2 is FQGTGA in the germline V gene. CDR3 in amino acids: CASSSGAGGTTDTQYF. CDR3 DNA: TGTGCCAGCAGCTCGGGCGCGGGAGGGACCACAGATACGCAGTATTTT.

The chain is built from TRBV5-5 and TRBJ2-3; D remains ambiguous. The germline CDR1 and CDR2 sequences are SGHKS and YYEKEE (reference sequence). The V end lost 2 bases, the J end lost 2 bases, and 12 bases lay between the germline ends. The CDR3 extends over 15 amino acids. The CDR3 spells CASSFVVETTDTQYF. CDR3 in DNA: TGTGCCAGCAGCTTCGTCGTAGAGACCACAGATACGCAGTATTTT.

Here the CDR3 reads CSAWTSGTSGEQYF. DNA of the CDR3: TGCAGTGCTTGGACTAGCGGGACTTCGGGCGAGCAGTACTTC. The gene calls are TRBV20-1 and TRBJ2-7; 12 positions match TRBD2. V lost 5 bases to trimming and J lost 6 bases; unmatched junction nucleotides: 8. The length of the CDR3 is 14 residues. Germline lookup yields CDR1 DFQATT and CDR2 SNEGSKA (reference sequence).

The chain uses TRBV28 and TRBJ2-1; 8 positions agree with TRBD2. Trimming cost V 6 bases and J 8 bases; bases outside gene matches: 12. Germline V gene data show CDR1 as MDHEN and CDR2 as SYDVKM. The CDR3 totals 15 residues. The CDR3 coding sequence is TGTGCCAGCAGCCCGGCCGGGACTAGTAGGGATGAGCAGTTCTTC. The encoded protein is CASSPAGTSRDEQFF.

This clonotype was counted ten times or more. The chain combines TRBV12-3 or TRBV12-4 with TRBJ1-5; no definite D call. V was trimmed by 6 bases and J by 10 bases, leaving 13 bases between them. The CDR3 is 12 residues long. The CDR3 region has the DNA TGTGCCAGCAGCCCGTGGGTGTACCCCCAGCATTTT. It translates to CASSPWVYPQHF.

This clonotype was counted at least ten times. CDR3 coding DNA: TGTGCCAGCAGTGAGGGCACAGTCGAATTCACGAATGGCTACACCTTC. Translating it yields CASSEGTVEFTNGYTF. The V gene is TRBV6-1, the J gene TRBJ1-2; D not resolved. The CDR3 is 16 amino acids. V lost 3 bases to trimming and J lost 6 bases, with 20 bases between them. In germline, CDR1 is MNHNS, CDR2 SASEGT.

This clonotype was counted only a few times. This rearrangement joins TRBV11-3 to TRBJ2-3, with D perhaps being TRBD1 or TRBD2 (5 bases each). This CDR3 has 16 amino acids. The germline gives CDR1 SGHNT, CDR2 YENEEA. Trimming took off 2 bases at V and 0 bases at J, with 12 bases between the two ends. The CDR3 nucleotides are TGTGCCAGCAGCTTAAGCTCGGGGCGCAGCACAGATACGCAGTATTTT. The encoded protein is CASSLSSGRSTDTQYF.

Of note for this clonotype: A much more abundant neighbour one base away suggests this may be a read error. The conserved closing phenylalanine or tryptophan is absent in this CDR3, likely reflecting a read error. The V and J genes are TRBV12-3 or TRBV12-4 and TRBJ1-5; D gene ambiguous. The CDR3 spans 15 residues. V lost 2 bases, J lost 4 bases, and 12 bases lay in between. In DNA form, the CDR3 reads TGTGCCAGCAGTTTACGGCAAGGGCAAAATCAGCCCCAGCATTCT. This translates into CASSLRQGQNQPQHS.

This clonotype was recorded a few times. The chain recombines TRBV29-1 with TRBJ2-1; 11 nucleotides line up with TRBD2. Losses at the gene ends were 4 bases for V and 12 bases for J; bases not matched to a gene: 14. CDR1 is SQVTM, CDR2 ANQGSEA, per germline. This CDR3 spans 15 amino acids. CDR3 in DNA: TGCAGCGTTGTGGCGGCGCTAGCGGGAGGTACCGGGCAGTTCTTC. Translating gives CSVVAALAGGTGQFF.

This clonotype has only a few counts. The chain uses TRBV5-1 and TRBJ2-1, with 13 nucleotides matching TRBD2. The CDR3 consists of 15 residues. With 3 bases clipped from V and 5 bases from J, the junction kept 2 bases outside the gene matches. The germline gives CDR1 SGHRS, CDR2 YFSETQ. This chain's CDR3 is CASSWGTSGNNEQFF. DNA of the CDR3: TGCGCCAGCAGCTGGGGGACTAGCGGGAACAATGAGCAGTTCTTC.

This clonotype was counted a few times. V gene TRBV7-6 combines with J gene TRBJ2-1; TRBD2 is a possible D gene (6 bases). V was shortened by 4 bases and J by 5 bases, with 12 bases between the two germline ends. Per the germline V gene, CDR1 is SGHVS and CDR2 is FNYEAQ. This CDR3 spans 14 amino acids. Written as DNA, the CDR3 is TGTGCCAGCAGCTCCGGGACTGGCGACAATGAGCAGTTCTTC. It translates to CASSSGTGDNEQFF.

This clonotype showed up just a few times. J is TRBJ1-1 and V is TRBV30, with unresolved D. The V end was cut by 0 bases, the J end by 11 bases, with 16 bases between. This CDR3 is built from 13 residues. In germline, CDR1 is GTSNPN, CDR2 SVGIG (reference sequence). Here the CDR3 DNA reads TGTGCCTGGAGTGTTAAAGGTTACGGGTTGGCTTTCTTT. This translates into CAWSVKGYGLAFF.

This clonotype has only a few counts. The V and J genes are TRBV19 and TRBJ2-5, with D unclear. With 5 bases removed from V and 0 bases from J, the gap between germline ends came to 10 bases. From germline, CDR1 is LNHDA and CDR2 SQIVND (reference sequence). This CDR3 contains 14 residues. CDR3 DNA: TGTGCCAGTAGTGTCTCAGGAGACCAAGAGACCCAGTACTTC. It encodes CASSVSGDQETQYF.

The rearrangement links TRBV5-1 to TRBJ2-5; D may correspond to TRBD1 or TRBD2 (5 bases each). Germline V gene lookup returns CDR1 SGHRS and CDR2 YFSETQ. V gave up 4 bases and J gave up 2 bases, with 15 bases separating them. CDR3 length: 15 amino acids. DNA for the CDR3: TGCGCCAGCAGCCACAGAGGGGAGAGGCAAGAGACCCAGTACTTC. It codes for CASSHRGERQETQYF.